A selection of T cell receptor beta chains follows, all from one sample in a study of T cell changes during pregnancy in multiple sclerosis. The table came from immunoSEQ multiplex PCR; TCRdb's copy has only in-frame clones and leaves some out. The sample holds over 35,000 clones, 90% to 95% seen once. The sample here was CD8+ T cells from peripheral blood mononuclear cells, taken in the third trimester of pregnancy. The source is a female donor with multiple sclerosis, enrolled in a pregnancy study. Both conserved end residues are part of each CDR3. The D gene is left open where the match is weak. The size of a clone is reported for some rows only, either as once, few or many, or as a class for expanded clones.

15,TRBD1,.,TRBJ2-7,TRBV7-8,CASSHGTDGAYEQYF,TGTGCCAGCAGCCATGGGACAGACGGAGCCTACGAGCAGTACTTC
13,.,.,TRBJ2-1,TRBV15,CATSRASQGEQFF,TGTGCCACCAGCAGGGCTAGTCAGGGTGAGCAGTTCTTC
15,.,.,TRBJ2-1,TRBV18,CASSPRGQGNNEQFF,TGTGCCAGCTCACCACGTGGGCAGGGGAACAATGAGCAGTTCTTC
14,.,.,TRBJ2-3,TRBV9,CASDLGGQADTQYF,TGTGCCAGCGATTTGGGGGGGCAGGCAGATACGCAGTATTTT
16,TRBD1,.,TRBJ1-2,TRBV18,CASSLTPDRGRRGYTF,TGTGCCAGCTCACTAACGCCGGACAGGGGGCGAAGGGGCTACACCTTC
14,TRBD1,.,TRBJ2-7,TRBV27,CASSLTGASYEQYF,TGTGCCAGCAGTTTGACAGGGGCATCCTACGAGCAGTACTTC
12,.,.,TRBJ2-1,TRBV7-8,CASSVGWAEQFF,TGTGCCAGCAGCGTTGGGTGGGCTGAGCAGTTCTTC
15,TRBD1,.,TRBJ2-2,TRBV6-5,CAIRGGTGGTGELFF,TGTGCCATAAGGGGTGGGACAGGAGGCACCGGGGAGCTGTTTTTT
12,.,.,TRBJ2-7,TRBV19,CASSMPGVEQYF,TGTGCCAGTAGTATGCCGGGAGTCGAGCAGTACTTC
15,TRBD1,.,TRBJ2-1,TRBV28,CASGTGDGSSNEQFF,TGTGCCAGCGGAACAGGGGATGGGTCAAGCAATGAGCAGTTCTTC
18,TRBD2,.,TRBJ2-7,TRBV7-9,CASSPKGTSGIPPYEQYF,TGTGCCAGCAGCCCAAAAGGGACTAGCGGGATACCCCCCTACGAGCAGTACTTC
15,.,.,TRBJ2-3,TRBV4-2,CASSQGPGVVDTQYF,TGTGCCAGCAGCCAAGGGCCAGGGGTAGTAGATACGCAGTATTTT
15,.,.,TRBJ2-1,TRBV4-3,CASSQDSDSYNEQFF,TGCGCCAGCAGCCAAGATAGCGACTCCTACAATGAGCAGTTCTTC
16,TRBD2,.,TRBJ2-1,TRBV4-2,CASSQESSGGYNEQFF,TGTGCCAGCAGCCAAGAATCCAGCGGGGGTTACAATGAGCAGTTCTTC
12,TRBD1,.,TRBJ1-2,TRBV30,CAWDRGNGGYTF,TGTGCCTGGGACAGGGGGAATGGTGGCTACACCTTC
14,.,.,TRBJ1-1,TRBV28,CASSLPSTDTEAFF,TGTGCCAGCAGTTTACCCTCAACGGACACTGAAGCTTTCTTT
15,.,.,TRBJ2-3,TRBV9,CASSPRGTPPDTQYF,TGTGCCAGCAGCCCTCGCGGGACCCCCCCGGATACGCAGTATTTT
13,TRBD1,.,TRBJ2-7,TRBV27,CASSAGQAYEQYF,TGTGCCAGCAGTGCAGGACAGGCCTACGAGCAGTACTTC
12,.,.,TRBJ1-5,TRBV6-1,CASSENYQPQHF,TGTGCCAGCAGTGAAAACTATCAGCCCCAGCATTTT
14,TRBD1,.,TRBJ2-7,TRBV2,CASRPPGQKYEQYF,TGTGCCAGCAGGCCACCGGGACAGAAGTACGAGCAGTACTTC
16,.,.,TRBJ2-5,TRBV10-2,CASSELAAGERGTQYF,TGCGCCAGCAGTGAATTAGCCGCGGGCGAACGGGGGACCCAGTACTTC
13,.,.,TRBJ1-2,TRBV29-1,CSVEEGADYGYTF,TGCAGCGTTGAAGAGGGGGCTGACTATGGCTACACCTTC
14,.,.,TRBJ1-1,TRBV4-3,CASSPMGRWETAFF,TGCGCCAGCAGCCCGATGGGGAGGTGGGAGACGGCTTTCTTT
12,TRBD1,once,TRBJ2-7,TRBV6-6,CASSRQGGEQYF,TGTGCCAGCAGTAGACAGGGCGGCGAGCAGTACTTC
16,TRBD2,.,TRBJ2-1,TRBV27,CASSSTIAGSGNEQFF,TGTGCCAGCAGTTCCACTATAGCGGGATCTGGCAATGAGCAGTTCTTC
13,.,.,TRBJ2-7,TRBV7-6,CASSLEAPYEQYF,TGTGCCAGCAGCCTAGAAGCGCCCTACGAGCAGTACTTC
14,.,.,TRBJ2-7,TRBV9,CASSVAGGPYEQYF,TGTGCCAGCAGCGTAGCCGGGGGACCCTACGAGCAGTACTTC
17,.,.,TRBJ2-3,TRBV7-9,CASSLMVGMGAKDTQYF,TGTGCCAGCAGCTTAATGGTTGGAATGGGGGCAAAAGATACGCAGTATTTT
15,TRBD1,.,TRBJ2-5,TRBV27,CASRSLTGNAETQYF,TGTGCCAGCAGATCCCTGACAGGGAACGCGGAGACCCAGTACTTC
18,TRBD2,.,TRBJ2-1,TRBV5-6,CASSLGRGAGLVYNEQFF,TGTGCCAGCAGCTTGGGCAGGGGCGCGGGACTAGTATACAATGAGCAGTTCTTC
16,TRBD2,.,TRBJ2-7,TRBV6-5,CASSYYPLASGNEQYF,TGTGCCAGCAGTTATTACCCACTGGCTAGCGGGAACGAGCAGTACTTC
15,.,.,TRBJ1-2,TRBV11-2,CASSSRWAGRDGYTF,TGTGCCAGCAGCTCCAGATGGGCGGGTCGGGATGGCTACACCTTC
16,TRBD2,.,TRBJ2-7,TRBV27,CASSLQLAGVMYEQYF,TGTGCCAGCAGCCTCCAATTAGCGGGAGTAATGTACGAGCAGTACTTC
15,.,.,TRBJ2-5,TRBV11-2,CASSLQAGLQETQYF,TGTGCCAGCAGCTTACAAGCAGGGCTGCAAGAGACCCAGTACTTC
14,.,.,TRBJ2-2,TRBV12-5,CASGSDRDTGELFF,TGTGCTAGTGGGTCAGACAGAGACACCGGGGAGCTGTTTTTT
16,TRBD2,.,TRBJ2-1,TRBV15,CATSGELAGGYNEQFF,TGTGCCACCAGCGGAGAATTAGCGGGAGGCTACAATGAGCAGTTCTTC